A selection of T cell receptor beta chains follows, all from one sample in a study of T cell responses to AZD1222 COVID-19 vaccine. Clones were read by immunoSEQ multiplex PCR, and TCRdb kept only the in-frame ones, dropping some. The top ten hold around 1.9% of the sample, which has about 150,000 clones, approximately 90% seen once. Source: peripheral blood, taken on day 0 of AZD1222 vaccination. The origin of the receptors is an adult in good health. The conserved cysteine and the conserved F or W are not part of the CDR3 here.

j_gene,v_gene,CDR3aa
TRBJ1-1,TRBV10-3,AISEGATFWDTEAF
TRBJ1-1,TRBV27,ASSLSLGLNTEAF
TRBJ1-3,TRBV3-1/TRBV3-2,ASSQDSEKSGGNTIY
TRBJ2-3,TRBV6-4,ASSDSGGPDTQY
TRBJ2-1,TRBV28,ASSPPTTYNEQF
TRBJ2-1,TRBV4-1,ASSWAGGYVEQF
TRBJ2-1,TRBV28,ASSSQAGGPSNEQF
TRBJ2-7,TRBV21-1,ASSKGGQLTIIDYEQY
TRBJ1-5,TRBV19,ASSTLGEGDNQPQH
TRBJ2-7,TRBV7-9,ASSLFRDRYYEQY
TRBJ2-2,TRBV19,ASSPDRNTGELF
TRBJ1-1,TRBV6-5,ASKVVRFSDTEAF
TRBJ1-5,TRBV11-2,ASSLGQINQPQH
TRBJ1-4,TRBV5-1,ASSLGSTNEKLF